The source of this T cell receptor (beta chain) is a study of monozygotic twins with cystic fibrosis. Findings and caveats of the study: In 13 of 16 pairs, V gene usage was closest to the co-twin's. Unrelated CF individuals shared fewer identical clonotypes than monozygotic CF twins.

Clones were read by immunoSEQ multiplex PCR, and TCRdb kept only the in-frame ones, dropping some. Here the sample spans about 9,600 clones, about 90% being singletons. As for this clone: The antigen remains unidentified.

This TCR was recovered from a boy aged 2 to 10 with cystic fibrosis. The specimen was blood.

The CDR3 sequence is CASSLRQFNTEAFF. The DNA of the CDR3 is TGTGCCAGCAGTTTAAGACAGTTTAACACTGAAGCTTTCTTT. This sequence joins TRBV27 and TRBJ1-1, with TRBD1 as a possible D gene (5 bases). This CDR3 has 14 residues. Between the trimmed V and J ends, which lost 2 bases and 2 bases, there was a span of 9 bases. From germline, CDR1 is MNHEY and CDR2 SMNVEV (reference sequence).